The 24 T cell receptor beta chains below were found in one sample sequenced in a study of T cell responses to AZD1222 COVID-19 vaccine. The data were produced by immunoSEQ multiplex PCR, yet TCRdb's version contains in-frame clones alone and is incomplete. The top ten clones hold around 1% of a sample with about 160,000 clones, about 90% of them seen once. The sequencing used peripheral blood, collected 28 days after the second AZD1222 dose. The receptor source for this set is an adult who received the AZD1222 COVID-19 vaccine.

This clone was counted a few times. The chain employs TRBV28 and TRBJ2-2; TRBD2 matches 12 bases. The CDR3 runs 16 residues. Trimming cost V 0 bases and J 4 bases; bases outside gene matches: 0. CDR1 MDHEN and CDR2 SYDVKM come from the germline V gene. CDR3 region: CASSLWTSGGTGELFF. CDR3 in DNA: TGTGCCAGCAGTTTATGGACTAGCGGGGGCACCGGGGAGCTGTTTTTT.

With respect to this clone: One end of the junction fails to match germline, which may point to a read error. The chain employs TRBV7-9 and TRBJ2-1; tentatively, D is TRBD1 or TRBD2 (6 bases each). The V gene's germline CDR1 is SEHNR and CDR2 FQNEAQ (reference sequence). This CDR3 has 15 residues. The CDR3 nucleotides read TGTGCCAGCAGCTTAAGGGGGGAACTCTACTATGAGCAGTTCTTC. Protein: CASSLRGELYYEQFF.

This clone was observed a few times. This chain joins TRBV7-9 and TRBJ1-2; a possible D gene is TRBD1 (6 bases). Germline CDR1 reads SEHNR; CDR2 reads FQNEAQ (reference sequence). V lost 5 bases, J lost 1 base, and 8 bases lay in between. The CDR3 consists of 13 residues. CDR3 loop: CASSHRDNYGYTF. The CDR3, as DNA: TGTGCCAGCAGCCACAGGGATAACTATGGCTACACCTTC.

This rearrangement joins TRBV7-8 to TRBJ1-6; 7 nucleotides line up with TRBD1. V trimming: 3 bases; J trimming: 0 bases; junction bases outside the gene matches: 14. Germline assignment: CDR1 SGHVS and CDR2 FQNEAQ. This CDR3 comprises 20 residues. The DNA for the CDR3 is TGTGCCAGCAGCTTTGTGGGCCGACAGGGCCGAAACTCCTATAATTCACCCCTCCACTTT. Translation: CASSFVGRQGRNSYNSPLHF.

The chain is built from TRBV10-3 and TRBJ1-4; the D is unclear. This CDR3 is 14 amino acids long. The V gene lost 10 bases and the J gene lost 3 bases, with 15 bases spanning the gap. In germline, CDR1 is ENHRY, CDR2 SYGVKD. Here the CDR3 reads CATSIGVANEKLFF. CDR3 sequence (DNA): TGTGCCACCTCAATTGGAGTCGCTAATGAAAAACTGTTTTTT.

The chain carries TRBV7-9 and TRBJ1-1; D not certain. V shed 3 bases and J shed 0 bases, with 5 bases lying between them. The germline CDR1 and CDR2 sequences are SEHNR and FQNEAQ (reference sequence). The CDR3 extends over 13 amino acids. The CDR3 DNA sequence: TGTGCCAGCAGCTTCGTTTTGAACACTGAAGCTTTCTTT. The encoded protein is CASSFVLNTEAFF.

Here the CDR3 DNA reads TGTGCCAGCAGCTTGGGTCTCTCGGTCCGTGGGGCCAACGTCCTGACTTTC. Amino acid sequence: CASSLGLSVRGANVLTF. The chain combines TRBV5-4 with TRBJ2-6; D unclear. Germline assignment: CDR1 SGHNT and CDR2 YYREEE (reference sequence). The CDR3 runs to 17 residues. V dropped 0 bases and J dropped 3 bases, with 13 bases sitting between them.

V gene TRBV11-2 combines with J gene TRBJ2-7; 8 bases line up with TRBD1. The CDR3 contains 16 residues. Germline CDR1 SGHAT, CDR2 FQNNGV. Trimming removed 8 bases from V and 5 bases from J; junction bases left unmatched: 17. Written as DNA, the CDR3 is TGTGCCAGCCAAGCTCAGGGGGCTCTCGACTTCGACGAGCAGTACTTC. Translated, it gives CASQAQGALDFDEQYF.

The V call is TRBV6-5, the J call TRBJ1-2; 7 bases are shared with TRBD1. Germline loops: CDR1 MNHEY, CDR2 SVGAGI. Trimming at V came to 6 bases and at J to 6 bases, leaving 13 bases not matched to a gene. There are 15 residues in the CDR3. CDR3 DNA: TGTGCCAGCAGATTTCCAGGGGGTTCTGGAAATGGCTACACCTTC. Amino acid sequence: CASRFPGGSGNGYTF.

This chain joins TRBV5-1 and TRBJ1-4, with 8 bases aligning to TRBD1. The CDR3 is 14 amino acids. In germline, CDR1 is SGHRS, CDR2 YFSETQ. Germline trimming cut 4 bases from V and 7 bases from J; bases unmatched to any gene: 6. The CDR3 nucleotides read TGCGCCAGCAGCCCGGGACAGGAGGCTGAAAAACTGTTTTTT. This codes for CASSPGQEAEKLFF.

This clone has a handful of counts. CDR3 sequence: CASSPYRVLNTEAFF. The CDR3 DNA reads as TGTGCCAGCAGCCCCTACCGGGTTTTGAACACTGAAGCTTTCTTT. This sequence joins TRBV9 and TRBJ1-1; no reliable D call. The V gene lost 4 bases and the J gene lost 0 bases, with 13 bases spanning the gap. In germline, CDR1 is SGDLS, CDR2 YYNGEE. This CDR3 has 15 amino acids. Looking up the rest from reference TRBV9 and TRBJ1-1 gives the full variable domain: DSGVTQTPKHLITATGQRVTLRCSPRSGDLSVYWYQQSLDQGLQFLIQYYNGEERAKGNILERFSAQQFPDLHSELNLSSLELGDSALYFCASSPYRVLNTEAFFGQGTRLTVV.

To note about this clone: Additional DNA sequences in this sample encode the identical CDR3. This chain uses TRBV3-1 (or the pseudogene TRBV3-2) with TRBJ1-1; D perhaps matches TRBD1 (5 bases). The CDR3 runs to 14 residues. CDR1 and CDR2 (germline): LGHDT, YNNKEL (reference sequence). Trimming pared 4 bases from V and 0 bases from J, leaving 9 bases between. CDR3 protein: CASSPRGLNTEAFF. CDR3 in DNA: TGTGCCAGCAGCCCACGGGGACTGAACACTGAAGCTTTCTTT.

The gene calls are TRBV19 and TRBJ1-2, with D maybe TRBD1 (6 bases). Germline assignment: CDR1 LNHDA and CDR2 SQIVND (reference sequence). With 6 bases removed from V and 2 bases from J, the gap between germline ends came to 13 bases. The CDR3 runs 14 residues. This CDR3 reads CASRMTGVNYGYTF. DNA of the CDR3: TGTGCCAGTAGGATGACAGGCGTGAACTATGGCTACACCTTC.

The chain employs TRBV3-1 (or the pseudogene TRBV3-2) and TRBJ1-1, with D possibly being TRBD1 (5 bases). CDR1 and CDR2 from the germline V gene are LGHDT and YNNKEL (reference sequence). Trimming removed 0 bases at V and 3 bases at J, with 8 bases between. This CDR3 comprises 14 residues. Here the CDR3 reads CASSQEGGDTEAFF. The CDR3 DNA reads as TGTGCCAGCAGCCAAGAGGGGGGGGACACTGAAGCTTTCTTT.

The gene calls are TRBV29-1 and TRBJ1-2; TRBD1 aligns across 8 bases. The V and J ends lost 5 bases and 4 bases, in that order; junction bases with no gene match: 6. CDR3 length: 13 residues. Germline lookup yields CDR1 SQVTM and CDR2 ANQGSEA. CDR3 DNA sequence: TGCAGCGTTTACAGGGGGGAAGGCTATGGCTACACCTTC. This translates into CSVYRGEGYGYTF.

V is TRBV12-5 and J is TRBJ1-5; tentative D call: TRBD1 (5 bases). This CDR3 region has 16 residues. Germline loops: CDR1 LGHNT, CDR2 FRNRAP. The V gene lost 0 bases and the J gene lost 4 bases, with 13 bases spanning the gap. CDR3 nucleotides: TGTGCTAGTGGTTTGGTACGAGGGGAGGGGAATCAGCCCCAGCATTTT. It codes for CASGLVRGEGNQPQHF.

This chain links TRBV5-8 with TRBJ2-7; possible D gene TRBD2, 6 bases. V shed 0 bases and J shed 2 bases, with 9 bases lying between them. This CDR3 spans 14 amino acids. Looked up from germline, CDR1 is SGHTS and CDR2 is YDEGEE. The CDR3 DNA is TGTGCCAGCAGCTTGGATAGCGGTACCTACGAGCAGTACTTC. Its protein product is CASSLDSGTYEQYF.

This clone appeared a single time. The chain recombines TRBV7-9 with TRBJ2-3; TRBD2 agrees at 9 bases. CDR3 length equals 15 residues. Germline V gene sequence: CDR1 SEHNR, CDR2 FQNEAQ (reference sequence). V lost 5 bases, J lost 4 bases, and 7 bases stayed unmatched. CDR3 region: CASSTGTSWPDTQYF. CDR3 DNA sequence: TGTGCCAGCAGCACCGGGACTAGCTGGCCAGATACGCAGTATTTT. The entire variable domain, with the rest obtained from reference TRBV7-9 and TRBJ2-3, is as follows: DTGVSQNPRHKITKRGQNVTFRCDPISEHNRLYWYRQTLGQGPEFLTYFQNEAQLEKSRLLSDRFSAERPKGSFSTLEIQRTEQGDSAMYLCASSTGTSWPDTQYFGPGTRLTVL.

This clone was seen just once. The CDR3 sequence is CASLYRLNTEAFF. In nucleotides, the CDR3 is TGTGCCAGCTTGTACAGATTGAACACTGAAGCTTTCTTT. This rearrangement joins TRBV3-1 (or the pseudogene TRBV3-2) to TRBJ1-1; no firm D call. The germline gives CDR1 LGHDT, CDR2 YNNKEL (reference sequence). The ends were cut back, 8 bases at V and 0 bases at J, with 10 bases in the middle. This CDR3 region has 13 residues.

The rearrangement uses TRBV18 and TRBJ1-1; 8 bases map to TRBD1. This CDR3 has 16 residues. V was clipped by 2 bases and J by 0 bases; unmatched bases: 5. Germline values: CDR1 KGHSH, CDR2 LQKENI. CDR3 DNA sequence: TGTGCCAGCTCACCAGCGCGGACAGGGTTGAACACTGAAGCTTTCTTT. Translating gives CASSPARTGLNTEAFF.

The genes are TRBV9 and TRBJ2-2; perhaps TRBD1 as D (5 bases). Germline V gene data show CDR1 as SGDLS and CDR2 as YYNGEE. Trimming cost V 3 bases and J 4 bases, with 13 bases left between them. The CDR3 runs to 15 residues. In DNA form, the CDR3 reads TGTGCCAGCAGCGCGGTAGGGGTAGGCACCGGGGAGCTGTTTTTT. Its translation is CASSAVGVGTGELFF.

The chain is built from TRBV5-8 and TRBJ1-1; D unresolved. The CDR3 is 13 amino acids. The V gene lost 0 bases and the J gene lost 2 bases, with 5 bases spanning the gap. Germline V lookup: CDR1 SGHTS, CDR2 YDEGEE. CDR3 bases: TGTGCCAGCAGCTTGGCCCCAAACACTGAAGCTTTCTTT. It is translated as CASSLAPNTEAFF.

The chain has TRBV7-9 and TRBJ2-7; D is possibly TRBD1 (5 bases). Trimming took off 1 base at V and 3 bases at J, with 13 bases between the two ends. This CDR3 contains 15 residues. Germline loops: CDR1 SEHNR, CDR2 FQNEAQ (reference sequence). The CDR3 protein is CASSLVWAGNYEQYF. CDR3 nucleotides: TGTGCCAGCAGCTTAGTGTGGGCAGGGAACTACGAGCAGTACTTC.

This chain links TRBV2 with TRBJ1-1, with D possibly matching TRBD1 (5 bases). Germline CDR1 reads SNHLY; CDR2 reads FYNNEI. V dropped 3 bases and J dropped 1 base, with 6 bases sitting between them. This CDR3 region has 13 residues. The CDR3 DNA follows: TGTGCCAGCAGTGAGGGGCCGAACACTGAAGCTTTCTTT. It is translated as CASSEGPNTEAFF.